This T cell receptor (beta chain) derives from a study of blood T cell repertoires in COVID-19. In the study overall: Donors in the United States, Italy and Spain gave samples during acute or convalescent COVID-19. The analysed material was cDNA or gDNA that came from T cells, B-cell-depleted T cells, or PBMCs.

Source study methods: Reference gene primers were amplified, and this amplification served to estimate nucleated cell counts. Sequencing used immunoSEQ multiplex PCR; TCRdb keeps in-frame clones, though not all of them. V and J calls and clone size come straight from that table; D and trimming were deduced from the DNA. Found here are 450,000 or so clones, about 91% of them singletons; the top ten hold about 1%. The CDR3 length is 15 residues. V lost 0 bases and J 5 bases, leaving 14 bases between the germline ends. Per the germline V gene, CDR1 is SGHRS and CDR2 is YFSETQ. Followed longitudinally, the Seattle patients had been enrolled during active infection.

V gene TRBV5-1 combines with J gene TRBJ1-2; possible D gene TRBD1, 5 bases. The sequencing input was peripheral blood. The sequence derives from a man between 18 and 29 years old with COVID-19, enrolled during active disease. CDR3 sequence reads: CASSLAETGGYGYTF. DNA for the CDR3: TGCGCCAGCAGCTTGGCCGAAACAGGCGGTTATGGCTACACCTTC.